The clone carrying this T cell receptor beta chain was observed a few times. Its cognate antigen is unknown. One entry per CDR3 protein, called by TCRdb with MiXCR from the reads. The sample has roughly 630,000 distinct CDR3 sequences, approximately 24% seen once. This sample is part of a study of T cell repertoires in cytomegalovirus infection. Whole-study context: Public TCR beta signatures were indicative of both CMV infection and a matching HLA type. Findings and limits, study-wide: The study found HLA-C-restricted CMV-specific TCR beta clonotypes dominating the ex vivo response. Cumulated frequencies of public TCR beta families served to identify carriers of CMV plus the relevant HLA.

This clonotype originated in a human donor in good health (CMV status not recorded). Some clones in this sample may be carry-over from other donors' samples. The sequencing input was CD8+ T cells from PBMCs.

CDR3 protein: CASNTGINQPQHF. The CDR3 bases are TGTGCCAGTAATACAGGAATCAATCAGCCCCAGCATTTT. The chain carries TRBV19 and TRBJ1-5, with D possibly matching TRBD1 (5 bases). Trimming stripped 7 bases from V and 3 bases from J, with 10 bases between. Germline V gene data show CDR1 as LNHDA and CDR2 as SQIVND (reference sequence). The CDR3 consists of 13 residues.